Listed below are T cell receptor beta chains from one sample, sequenced in a study of blood T cell repertoires in COVID-19. Sequenced by immunoSEQ multiplex PCR; TCRdb stores in-frame clones only, minus some. The repertoire includes 35,000 to 55,000 clones, 89% of them detected once, and about 14% sits in the top ten. The sample comprised peripheral blood. These receptors were collected from a man aged 70-80 years with active COVID-19. The CDR3 runs from the conserved cysteine through the conserved F or W. The D gene is left open where the match is weak. Where a row states a size, it is once, few, many or the class of an expanded clone; other rows omit it.

j_gene: TRBJ1-2; d_gene: TRBD1; abundance: NA; v_gene: TRBV28; CDR3aa: CASRPQGQAYGYTF; CDR3nt: TGTGCCAGCAGACCCCAGGGACAGGCTTATGGCTACACCTTC
j_gene: TRBJ1-5; d_gene: NA; abundance: NA; v_gene: TRBV4-2; CDR3aa: CASSQAPGHINQPQHF; CDR3nt: TGTGCCAGCAGCCAAGCCCCCGGACACATCAATCAGCCCCAGCATTTT
j_gene: TRBJ2-1; d_gene: TRBD2; abundance: once; v_gene: TRBV4-1; CDR3aa: CASSQSGGARIGEQFF; CDR3nt: TGCGCCAGCAGCCAGAGCGGGGGGGCCAGAATTGGTGAGCAGTTCTTC
j_gene: TRBJ1-2; d_gene: NA; abundance: NA; v_gene: TRBV28; CDR3aa: CASSLSHRDYGYTF; CDR3nt: TGTGCCAGCAGTTTATCGCACAGGGACTATGGCTACACCTTC
j_gene: TRBJ1-6; d_gene: NA; abundance: NA; v_gene: TRBV5-1; CDR3aa: CASSLTGSYNSPLHF; CDR3nt: TGCGCCAGCAGCTTAACGGGCTCCTATAATTCACCCCTCCACTTT
j_gene: TRBJ2-3; d_gene: TRBD1; abundance: NA; v_gene: TRBV9; CDR3aa: CASSVGQGNTDTQYF; CDR3nt: TGTGCCAGCAGCGTAGGACAGGGCAACACAGATACGCAGTATTTT
j_gene: TRBJ1-2; d_gene: NA; abundance: NA; v_gene: TRBV21-1; CDR3aa: CASTIYHPTPSHHGYTF; CDR3nt: TGTGCCAGCACCATTTACCACCCGACACCTTCACATCATGGCTACACCTTC
j_gene: TRBJ2-7; d_gene: TRBD2; abundance: NA; v_gene: TRBV7-2; CDR3aa: CASSAASGTSLYEQYF; CDR3nt: TGTGCCAGCAGCGCAGCCTCCGGGACTAGTCTCTACGAGCAGTACTTC
j_gene: TRBJ2-1; d_gene: NA; abundance: NA; v_gene: TRBV12-3/TRBV12-4; CDR3aa: CASRTRAENEQFF; CDR3nt: TGTGCCAGCCGAACTAGGGCAGAGAATGAGCAGTTCTTC
j_gene: TRBJ2-6; d_gene: NA; abundance: NA; v_gene: TRBV13; CDR3aa: CASSGGGAGANVLTF; CDR3nt: TGTGCCAGCAGCGGTGGGGGCGCTGGGGCCAACGTCCTGACTTTC
j_gene: TRBJ2-3; d_gene: NA; abundance: NA; v_gene: TRBV19; CDR3aa: CASSIVLTDTQYF; CDR3nt: TGTGCCAGTAGTATAGTTCTCACAGATACGCAGTATTTT
j_gene: TRBJ2-7; d_gene: NA; abundance: NA; v_gene: TRBV4-1; CDR3aa: CASSPHGSNAGVGYEQYF; CDR3nt: TGCGCCAGCAGCCCCCATGGAAGTAATGCAGGGGTCGGCTACGAGCAGTACTTC
j_gene: TRBJ1-3; d_gene: TRBD1; abundance: NA; v_gene: TRBV4-3; CDR3aa: CASSHGQGAGNTIYF; CDR3nt: TGCGCCAGCAGCCACGGACAGGGTGCGGGAAACACCATATATTTT
j_gene: TRBJ2-1; d_gene: NA; abundance: NA; v_gene: TRBV7-2; CDR3aa: CASSLWAGTDEQFF; CDR3nt: TGTGCCAGCAGCTTATGGGCGGGGACGGATGAGCAGTTCTTC
j_gene: TRBJ2-3; d_gene: NA; abundance: NA; v_gene: TRBV24-1; CDR3aa: CATSDLGRDSTDTQYF; CDR3nt: TGTGCCACCAGTGATTTAGGGCGGGATAGCACAGATACGCAGTATTTT
j_gene: TRBJ1-5; d_gene: NA; abundance: NA; v_gene: TRBV20-1; CDR3aa: CSASPGQPQHF; CDR3nt: TGCAGTGCTAGTCCAGGGCAGCCCCAGCATTTT
j_gene: TRBJ2-3; d_gene: NA; abundance: NA; v_gene: TRBV7-9; CDR3aa: CASSPLGVGASSTDTQYF; CDR3nt: TGTGCCAGCAGCCCCTTGGGAGTGGGGGCGTCTAGCACAGATACGCAGTATTTT
j_gene: TRBJ2-3; d_gene: NA; abundance: NA; v_gene: TRBV5-1; CDR3aa: CASSPETPSTDTQYF; CDR3nt: TGCGCCAGCAGCCCCGAGACTCCTAGCACAGATACGCAGTATTTT
j_gene: TRBJ2-3; d_gene: TRBD1; abundance: NA; v_gene: TRBV7-6; CDR3aa: CASSPRQGITDTQYF; CDR3nt: TGTGCCAGCAGCCCCAGACAGGGGATCACAGATACGCAGTATTTT
j_gene: TRBJ2-1; d_gene: TRBD2; abundance: once; v_gene: TRBV19; CDR3aa: CASSIAGYGGGSYNEQFF; CDR3nt: TGTGCCAGTAGTATAGCGGGGTATGGCGGGGGGTCCTACAATGAGCAGTTCTTC
j_gene: TRBJ2-1; d_gene: TRBD1; abundance: NA; v_gene: TRBV6-2/TRBV6-3; CDR3aa: CASSSGGISYNEQFF; CDR3nt: TGTGCCAGCAGTTCAGGGGGTATCTCCTACAATGAGCAGTTCTTC
j_gene: TRBJ2-1; d_gene: TRBD2; abundance: NA; v_gene: TRBV4-3; CDR3aa: CASSQDPALGLAGVNEQFF; CDR3nt: TGCGCCAGCAGCCAAGATCCCGCTTTGGGGCTAGCGGGGGTTAATGAGCAGTTCTTC
j_gene: TRBJ2-3; d_gene: NA; abundance: NA; v_gene: TRBV6-2/TRBV6-3; CDR3aa: CASSLTGTSIRGTQYF; CDR3nt: TGTGCCAGCAGTTTAACCGGGACTTCAATCCGAGGTACGCAGTATTTT
j_gene: TRBJ2-5; d_gene: TRBD2; abundance: NA; v_gene: TRBV28; CDR3aa: CASKGTSGEETQYF; CDR3nt: TGTGCCAGCAAGGGGACTAGCGGGGAGGAGACCCAGTACTTC
j_gene: TRBJ2-1; d_gene: NA; abundance: NA; v_gene: TRBV27; CDR3aa: CASRKALTSYNEQFF; CDR3nt: TGTGCCAGCAGGAAAGCTTTAACCTCCTACAATGAGCAGTTCTTC
j_gene: TRBJ2-1; d_gene: TRBD1; abundance: NA; v_gene: TRBV5-1; CDR3aa: CASSWTGRDNEQFF; CDR3nt: TGCGCCAGCAGCTGGACAGGCCGAGACAATGAGCAGTTCTTC
j_gene: TRBJ2-3; d_gene: NA; abundance: NA; v_gene: TRBV4-1; CDR3aa: CASSQVSADTEDTQYF; CDR3nt: TGCGCCAGCAGCCAAGTGTCGGCCGACACCGAAGATACGCAGTATTTT
j_gene: TRBJ1-1; d_gene: TRBD1; abundance: NA; v_gene: TRBV5-4; CDR3aa: CASSTGTGVTEAFF; CDR3nt: TGTGCCAGCAGCACCGGGACAGGGGTCACTGAAGCTTTCTTT